The 20 T cell receptor beta chains given below trace back to one sample, sequenced in a study of T cell clonality in common variable immunodeficiency. Clones were sequenced by immunoSEQ multiplex PCR, and TCRdb holds only the in-frame ones, with some missing. Sampling found roughly 70,000 clones, none seen once. The specimen sequenced was peripheral blood mononuclear cells. Every receptor here comes from a person aged 18 to 75 in good health.

This clone was counted at least ten times. With the read ending 3 residues before the CDR3 end, the germline J gene is used to fill in that end. The rearrangement uses TRBV12-3 or TRBV12-4 and TRBJ2-1, with 7 nucleotides matching TRBD1. The CDR3 runs 17 residues. J was trimmed by 4 bases and V by 5 bases; bases with no gene match: 14. Here the CDR3 reads CASSTDRPTERYNEQFF. The sequenced CDR3 bases are TGTGCCAGCAGTACGGACAGGCCCACCGAACGGTACAATGAG.

Many counts were recorded for this clone. The DNA ends 3 residues before the CDR3 does, and the rest of the CDR3 is filled in from the germline J gene. V gene TRBV5-6 combines with J gene TRBJ2-5; D gene unclear. The V end lost 4 bases, the J end lost 2 bases, and 3 bases lay between the germline ends. This CDR3 has 11 amino acids. CDR1 SGHDT and CDR2 YYEEEE come from the germline V gene. The part of the CDR3 DNA that was read is TGTGCCAGCAGCCGGCAAGAGACC. Protein sequence: CASSRQET. The complete CDR3 sequence is CASSRQETQYF. Full variable domain (rest looked up from reference TRBV5-6 and TRBJ2-5): DAGVTQSPTHLIKTRGQQVTLRCSPKSGHDTVSWYQQALGQGPQFIFQYYEEEERQRGNFPDRFSGHQFPNYSSELNVNALLLGDSALYLCASSRQETQYFGPGTRLLVL.

At least ten counts were recorded for this clone. The CDR3 end falls 3 residues outside the read, so it is completed with the germline J gene. The chain is built from TRBV5-1 and TRBJ2-3, with TRBD1 matching 9 bases. This CDR3 has 17 amino acids. The V gene's germline CDR1 is SGHRS and CDR2 YFSETQ. V lost 0 bases, J lost 4 bases, and 9 bases stayed unmatched. The sequenced CDR3 bases are TGCGCCAGCAGCTTGGTGGGACAGGGAGAGTTTTCAGATACG. Protein sequence: CASSLVGQGEFSDT. The CDR3 in its entirety is CASSLVGQGEFSDTQYF.

This clone was picked up many times. The observed sequence ends 3 residues before the CDR3 terminus, with the missing tail filled in from the germline J gene. The chain uses TRBV30 and TRBJ1-1; a possible D gene is TRBD1 (5 bases). With 5 bases removed from V and 5 bases from J, the gap between germline ends came to 15 bases. CDR1 and CDR2 (germline): GTSNPN, SVGIG (reference sequence). The CDR3 runs to 13 residues. This CDR3 reads CAWGRTGGTEAFF. The CDR3 DNA, read in part, is TGTGCCTGGGGTCGGACGGGGGGGACTGAA.

This clone has ten or more counts. The missing CDR3 end, 3 residues past where the read stops, is filled in from the germline J gene. The chain uses TRBV19 and TRBJ2-1; 9 bases are shared with TRBD1. The CDR3 runs 13 residues. CDR1 and CDR2 from the germline V gene are LNHDA and SQIVND (reference sequence). The covered CDR3 bases are TGTGCGGCCGGGACAGGGTTTTACAATGAG. It specifies CAAGTGFYNE. Given in full, the CDR3 is CAAGTGFYNEQFF.

This clone has at least ten counts. Read coverage stops 3 residues before the CDR3 terminus; the germline J gene supplies the remainder. This rearrangement joins TRBV19 to TRBJ1-5; the match to TRBD1 covers 8 bases. The CDR3 covers 14 residues. CDR1 is LNHDA, CDR2 SQIVND, per germline (reference sequence). After removal of 4 bases from V and 1 base from J, the junction contained 0 bases not matched to a gene. Partial CDR3 DNA: TGTGCCAGTAGTAGACAGGGGAGCAATCAGCCC. Residues: CASSRQGSNQP. From start to end, the CDR3 is CASSRQGSNQPQHF.

This clone has at least ten counts. The sequenced fragment ends 3 residues before the CDR3 boundary, so the rest is inferred from the germline J gene. The V gene is TRBV29-1, the J gene TRBJ2-7; 7 positions match TRBD2. This CDR3 has 13 residues. The V segment lost 6 bases and the J segment 3 bases; nucleotides outside the gene matches: 8. Per the germline V gene, CDR1 is SQVTM and CDR2 is ANQGSEA. CDR3 sequence reads: CSVAPGGFYEQYF. CDR3 DNA, as far as it was read: TGCAGCGTGGCCCCCGGGGGGTTCTACGAG.

This clone came up many times. The sequenced fragment ends 3 residues before the CDR3 boundary, so the rest is inferred from the germline J gene. The chain couples TRBV29-1 to TRBJ1-1; D is ambiguous. The CDR3 has 15 residues. V was clipped by 2 bases and J by 6 bases, with 19 bases between them. From germline, CDR1 is SQVTM and CDR2 ANQGSEA. The sequenced part of the CDR3 DNA is TGCAGCGTTGAAATAAGCCAAGCGGGAGCTCCTGAA. Its translation is CSVEISQAGAPE. The CDR3 reads in full as CSVEISQAGAPEAFF.

This clone was recorded many times. The CDR3 end is not reached by the read, which stops 3 residues before it; the germline J gene fills it in. The gene calls are TRBV10-2 and TRBJ1-4; the D gene is possibly TRBD1 (5 bases). V was pared by 5 bases and J by 7 bases, with 14 bases between. Germline values: CDR1 WSHSY, CDR2 SAAADI. This CDR3 is built from 14 residues. The CDR3 region is CASSLGRGGEKLFF. CDR3 bases read: TGCGCCAGCAGTCTTGGGCGGGGGGGTGAAAAA.

This clone was observed many times. With the read ending 3 residues before the CDR3 end, the germline J gene is used to fill in that end. The rearrangement joins TRBV18 to TRBJ2-3; 8 nucleotides align to TRBD1. J lost 1 base, V lost 6 bases, and 3 bases had no gene match. The germline V gene encodes CDR1 KGHSH and CDR2 LQKENI. CDR3 length: 14 amino acids. CDR3 DNA (partial): TGTGCCAGCTCCCAGGGGGCTGGCACAGATACG. Its translation is CASSQGAGTDT. The entire CDR3 protein is CASSQGAGTDTQYF.

There are many counts of this clone. CDR3 sequence: CASSTGAGELFF. The CDR3 DNA, read in part, is TGTGCCAGTAGTACAGGCGCCGGGGAG. The V call is TRBV19, the J call TRBJ2-2; D is uncertain. The missing CDR3 end, 3 residues past where the read stops, is filled in from the germline J gene. V shed 4 bases and J shed 6 bases, with 6 bases lying between them. Germline-derived CDR1 and CDR2 are LNHDA and SQIVND (reference sequence). The CDR3 is 12 amino acids.

This clone has at least ten counts. Read sequence stops 3 residues before the CDR3 end, and the germline J gene provides the missing end. The chain joins TRBV5-1 to TRBJ2-2; D is perhaps TRBD1 or TRBD2 (8 bases each). The CDR3 spans 17 residues. Germline CDR1 is SGHRS and CDR2 is YFSETQ. Trimming left V 4 bases short and J 6 bases short, with 22 bases between. Incomplete CDR3 DNA: TGCGCCAGCAGCCTCGCAGGGGGCGGGAGGTTCGCCGGGGAG. Translation: CASSLAGGGRFAGE. The whole CDR3 protein reads CASSLAGGGRFAGELFF. The complete variable domain, with remaining parts taken from reference TRBV5-1 and TRBJ2-2, reads KAGVTQTPRYLIKTRGQQVTLSCSPISGHRSVSWYQQTPGQGLQFLFEYFSETQRNKGNFPGRFSGRQFSNSRSEMNVSTLELGDSALYLCASSLAGGGRFAGELFFGEGSRLTVL.

This clone was picked up many times. The missing CDR3 end, 3 residues past where the read stops, is filled in from the germline J gene. The chain joins TRBV18 to TRBJ2-1; D call uncertain. The CDR3 length is 12 residues. V was clipped by 4 bases and J by 7 bases, with 8 bases between them. Germline lookup yields CDR1 KGHSH and CDR2 LQKENI. CDR3 sequence: CASSRKTNEQFF. The sequenced part of the CDR3 DNA is TGTGCCAGCTCACGCAAAACAAATGAG.

This clone was detected many times. The read terminates 3 residues ahead of where the CDR3 ends, so the germline J gene completes it. The rearrangement joins TRBV18 to TRBJ2-3, with 7 bases lining up with TRBD1. Germline values: CDR1 KGHSH, CDR2 LQKENI. There are 14 residues in the CDR3. The V gene end was trimmed by 3 bases and the J gene end by 4 bases; junction bases not matched to a gene: 4. CDR3: CASSPGRGSDTQYF. The part of the CDR3 DNA that was read is TGTGCCAGCTCACCTGGCAGGGGGTCAGATACG.

The sample holds many counts of this clone. The sequence runs out 3 residues before the end of the CDR3; the remainder is reconstructed from the germline J gene. The J gene is TRBJ1-2, the V gene TRBV20-1; D is perhaps TRBD1 (5 bases). Germline V gene lookup returns CDR1 DFQATT and CDR2 SNEGSKA (reference sequence). The ends were cut back, 5 bases at V and 3 bases at J, with 10 bases in the middle. The CDR3 has 12 residues. CDR3 DNA (partial): TGCAGTGCTCGGACACAGGACTATGGC. Its protein is CSARTQDYG. The full-length CDR3 reads as CSARTQDYGYTF.

This clone was observed at least ten times. From the germline J gene comes the end of the CDR3, since the read stops 3 residues before it. The chain recombines TRBV30 with TRBJ2-1, with 10 positions matching TRBD2. CDR1 is GTSNPN, CDR2 SVGIG, per germline (reference sequence). The junction had 12 bases not matched to a gene; V was cut back by 3 bases and J by 4 bases. This CDR3 contains 17 residues. CDR3 DNA, as far as it was read: TGTGCCTGGAGCCTCCAGCGGGGGGGCCGAGTTTACAATGAG. Protein product: CAWSLQRGGRVYNE. The CDR3 in full is CAWSLQRGGRVYNEQFF.

This clone was observed at least ten times. The CDR3 is cut off 3 residues early in the read; its end comes from the germline J gene. V usage is TRBV12-3 or TRBV12-4 and J usage is TRBJ2-1; 12 nucleotides agree with TRBD1. Germline trimming cut 3 bases from V and 6 bases from J; bases unmatched to any gene: 6. The CDR3 covers 16 residues. This CDR3 reads CASSFWEGQGANEQFF. The part of the CDR3 DNA that was read is TGTGCCAGCAGTTTTTGGGAGGGACAGGGGGCCAATGAG.

In this sample, this clone turned up many times. The sequenced part of the CDR3 DNA is TGCGCCAGCAGTGACCCCGGTACAGGCCACTACGAG. Translated, it gives CASSDPGTGHYE. The whole CDR3 sequence is CASSDPGTGHYEQYF. The chain employs TRBV10-1 and TRBJ2-7; tentative D call: TRBD1 (5 bases). With the read ending 3 residues before the CDR3 end, the germline J gene is used to fill in that end. Per germline, CDR1 WNHNN and CDR2 SYGVQD (reference sequence). This CDR3 spans 15 amino acids. The germline V and J ends were trimmed by 3 bases and 3 bases, with 15 bases remaining between them.

This clone was seen ten or more times. The sequenced fragment ends 3 residues before the CDR3 boundary, so the rest is inferred from the germline J gene. The chain is built from TRBV13 and TRBJ1-1; maybe TRBD1 (5 bases). Per the germline V gene, CDR1 is PRHDT and CDR2 is FYEKMQ (reference sequence). The CDR3 is 14 amino acids. The CDR3 loop is CASSRGGEHLEAFF. Partial CDR3 DNA: TGTGCCAGCAGCCGTGGGGGGGAACACCTCGAA.

This clone occurred many times. The read gets to within 3 residues of the CDR3 end, and the germline J gene fills in the rest. The chain combines TRBV20-1 with TRBJ2-7, with D perhaps assigned TRBD1 or TRBD2 (7 bases each). CDR1 and CDR2 (germline): DFQATT, SNEGSKA (reference sequence). Trimming removed 0 bases at V and 5 bases at J, with 17 bases between. The CDR3 is 15 residues long. CDR3 in amino acids: CSARDPQGGGHEQYF. The sequenced CDR3 bases are TGCAGTGCTAGAGATCCCCAGGGAGGGGGCCACGAG.